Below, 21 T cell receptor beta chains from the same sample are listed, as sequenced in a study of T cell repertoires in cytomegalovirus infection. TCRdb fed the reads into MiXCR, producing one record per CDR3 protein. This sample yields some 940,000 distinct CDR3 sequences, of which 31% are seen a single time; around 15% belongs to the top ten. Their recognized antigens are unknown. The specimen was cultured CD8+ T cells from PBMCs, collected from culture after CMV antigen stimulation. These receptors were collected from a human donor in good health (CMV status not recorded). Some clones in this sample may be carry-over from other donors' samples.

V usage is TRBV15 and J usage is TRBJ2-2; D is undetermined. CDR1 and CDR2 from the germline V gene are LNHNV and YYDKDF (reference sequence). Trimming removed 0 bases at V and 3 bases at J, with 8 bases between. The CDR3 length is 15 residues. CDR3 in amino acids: CATSRDSLDTGELFF. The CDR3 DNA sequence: TGTGCCACCAGCAGAGATTCTCTCGACACCGGGGAGCTGTTTTTT.

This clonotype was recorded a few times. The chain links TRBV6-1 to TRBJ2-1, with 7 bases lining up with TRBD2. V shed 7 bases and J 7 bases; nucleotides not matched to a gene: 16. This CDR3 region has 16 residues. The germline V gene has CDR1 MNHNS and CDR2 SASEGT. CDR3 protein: CASTLRVAGVLNEQFF. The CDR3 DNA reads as TGTGCCAGCACCCTTCGCGTGGCGGGGGTTTTAAATGAGCAGTTCTTC.

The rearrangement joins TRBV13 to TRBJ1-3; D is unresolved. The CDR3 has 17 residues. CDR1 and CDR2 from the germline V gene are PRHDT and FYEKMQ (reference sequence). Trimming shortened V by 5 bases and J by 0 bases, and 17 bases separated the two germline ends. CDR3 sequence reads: CASSTLEALSSGNTIYF. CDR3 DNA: TGTGCCAGCAGCACCCTGGAAGCTCTTAGCTCTGGAAACACCATATATTTT.

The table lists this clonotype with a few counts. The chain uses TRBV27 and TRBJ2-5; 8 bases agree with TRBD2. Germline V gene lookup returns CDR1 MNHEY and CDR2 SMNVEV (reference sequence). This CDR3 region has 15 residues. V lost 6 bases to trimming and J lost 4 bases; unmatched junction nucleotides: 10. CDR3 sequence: CASRPYGGALETQYF. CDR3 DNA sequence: TGTGCCAGCAGACCGTACGGGGGGGCTTTAGAGACCCAGTACTTC.

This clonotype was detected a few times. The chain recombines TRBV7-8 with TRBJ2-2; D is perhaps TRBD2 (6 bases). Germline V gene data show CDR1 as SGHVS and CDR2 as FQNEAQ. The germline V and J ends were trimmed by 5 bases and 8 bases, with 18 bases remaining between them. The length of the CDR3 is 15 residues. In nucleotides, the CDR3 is TGTGCCAGCAGCGACCCAAGACTAGTTGCGGGGGAGCTGTTTTTT. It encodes CASSDPRLVAGELFF.

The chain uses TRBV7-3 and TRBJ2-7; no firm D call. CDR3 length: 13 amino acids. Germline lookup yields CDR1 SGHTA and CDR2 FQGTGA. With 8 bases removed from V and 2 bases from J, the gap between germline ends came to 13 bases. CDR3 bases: TGTGCCAGCCTTCAAATGTACGCCTACGAGCAGTACGTC. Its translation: CASLQMYAYEQYV.

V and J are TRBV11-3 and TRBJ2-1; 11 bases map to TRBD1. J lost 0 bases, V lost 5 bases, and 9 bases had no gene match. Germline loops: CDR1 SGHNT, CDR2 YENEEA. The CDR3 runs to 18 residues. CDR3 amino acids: CASSVGGGQGVSYNEQFF. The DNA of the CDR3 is TGTGCCAGCAGCGTAGGAGGGGGACAGGGGGTCTCCTACAATGAGCAGTTCTTC.

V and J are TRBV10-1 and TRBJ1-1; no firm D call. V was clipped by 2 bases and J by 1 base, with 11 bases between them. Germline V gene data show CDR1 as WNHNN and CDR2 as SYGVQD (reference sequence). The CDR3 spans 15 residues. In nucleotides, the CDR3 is TGCGCCAGCAGTGAGAGGGCAGGCCAGAACACTGAAGCTTTCTTT. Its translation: CASSERAGQNTEAFF.

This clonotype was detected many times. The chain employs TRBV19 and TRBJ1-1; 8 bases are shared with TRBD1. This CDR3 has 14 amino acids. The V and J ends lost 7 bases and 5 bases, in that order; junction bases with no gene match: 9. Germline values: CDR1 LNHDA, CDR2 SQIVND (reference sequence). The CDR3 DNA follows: TGTGCCAGTAACCCAGGGGGCGCAAGAACTGAAGCTTTCTTT. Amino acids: CASNPGGARTEAFF.

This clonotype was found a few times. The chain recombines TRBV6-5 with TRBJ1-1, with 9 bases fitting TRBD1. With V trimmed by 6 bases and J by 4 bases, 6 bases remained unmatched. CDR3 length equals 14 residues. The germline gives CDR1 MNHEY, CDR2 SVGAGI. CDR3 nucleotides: TGTGCCAGCAGCAGACAGGGGGTCTTCACTGAAGCTTTCTTT. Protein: CASSRQGVFTEAFF.

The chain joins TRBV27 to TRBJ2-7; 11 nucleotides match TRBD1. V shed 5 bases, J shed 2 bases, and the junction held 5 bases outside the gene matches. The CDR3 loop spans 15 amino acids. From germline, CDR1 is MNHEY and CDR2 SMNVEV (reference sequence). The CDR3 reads CASSGPGQGAYEQYV. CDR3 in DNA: TGTGCCAGCAGTGGCCCGGGACAGGGGGCCTACGAGCAGTACGTC.

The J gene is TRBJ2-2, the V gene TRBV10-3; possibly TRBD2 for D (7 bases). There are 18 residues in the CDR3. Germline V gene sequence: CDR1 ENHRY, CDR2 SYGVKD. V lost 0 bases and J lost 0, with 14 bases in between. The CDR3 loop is CAISESPGGHANTGELFF. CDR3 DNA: TGTGCCATCAGTGAGTCCCCGGGGGGACACGCGAACACCGGGGAGCTGTTTTTT.

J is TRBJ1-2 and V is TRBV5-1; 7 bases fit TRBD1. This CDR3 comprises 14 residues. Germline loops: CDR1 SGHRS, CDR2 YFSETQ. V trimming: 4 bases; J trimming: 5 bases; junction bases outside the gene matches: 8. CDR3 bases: TGCGCCAGCAGCAGGACAGGTGACTTTTATGGCTACACCTTC. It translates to CASSRTGDFYGYTF.

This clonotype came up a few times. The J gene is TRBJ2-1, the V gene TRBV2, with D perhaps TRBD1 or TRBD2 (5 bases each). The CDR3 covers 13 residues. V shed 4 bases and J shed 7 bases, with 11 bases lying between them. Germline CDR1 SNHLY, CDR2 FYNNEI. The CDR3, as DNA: TGTGCCAGCAGTGGGCAGGGAGATAATGAGCAGTTCTTC. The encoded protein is CASSGQGDNEQFF. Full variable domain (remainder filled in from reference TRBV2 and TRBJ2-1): EPEVTQTPSHQVTQMGQEVILRCVPISNHLYFYWYRQILGQKVEFLVSFYNNEISEKSEIFDDQFSVERPDGSNFTLKIRSTKLEDSAMYFCASSGQGDNEQFFGPGTRLTVL.

The CDR3 sequence: CASQAGAPETQYF. CDR3 DNA: TGTGCCAGTCAAGCGGGAGCCCCAGAGACCCAGTACTTC. The genes are TRBV7-6 and TRBJ2-5; 8 nucleotides align to TRBD2. Germline lookup yields CDR1 SGHVS and CDR2 FNYEAQ. The CDR3 runs to 13 residues. With V trimmed by 9 bases and J by 4 bases, 7 bases remained unmatched.

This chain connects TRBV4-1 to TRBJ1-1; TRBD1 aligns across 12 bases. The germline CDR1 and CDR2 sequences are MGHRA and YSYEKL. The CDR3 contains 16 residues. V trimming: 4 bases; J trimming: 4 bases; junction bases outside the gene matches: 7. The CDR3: CASSRGTGGLSTEAFF. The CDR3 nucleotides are TGCGCCAGCAGCCGCGGGACAGGGGGCTTATCCACTGAAGCTTTCTTT.

The CDR3 DNA is TGTGCCAGCACCCCCGACAGTAACACTGAAGCTTTCTTT. Protein product: CASTPDSNTEAFF. This chain links TRBV6-2 or TRBV6-3 with TRBJ1-1; TRBD1 is a possible D gene (5 bases). This CDR3 spans 13 amino acids. Germline V gene sequence: CDR1 MNHEY, CDR2 SVGEGT. The germline V and J ends were trimmed by 7 bases and 2 bases, with 11 bases remaining between them.

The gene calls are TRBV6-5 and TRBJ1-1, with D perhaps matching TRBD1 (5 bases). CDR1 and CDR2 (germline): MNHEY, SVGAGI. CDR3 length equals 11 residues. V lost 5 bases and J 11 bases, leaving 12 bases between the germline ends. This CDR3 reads CASSEGVDAFF. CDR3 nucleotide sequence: TGTGCCAGCAGTGAAGGGGTCGACGCTTTCTTT.

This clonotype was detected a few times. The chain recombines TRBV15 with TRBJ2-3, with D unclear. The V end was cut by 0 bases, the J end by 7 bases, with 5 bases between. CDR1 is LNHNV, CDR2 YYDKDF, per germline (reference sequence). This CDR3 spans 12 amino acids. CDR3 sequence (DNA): TGTGCCACCAGCAGAGATTTTAATACGCAGTATTTT. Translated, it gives CATSRDFNTQYF. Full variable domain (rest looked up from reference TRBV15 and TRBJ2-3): DAMVIQNPRYQVTQFGKPVTLSCSQTLNHNVMYWYQQKSSQAPKLLFHYYDKDFNNEADTPDNFQSRRPNTSFCFLDIRSPGLGDTAMYLCATSRDFNTQYFGPGTRLTVL.

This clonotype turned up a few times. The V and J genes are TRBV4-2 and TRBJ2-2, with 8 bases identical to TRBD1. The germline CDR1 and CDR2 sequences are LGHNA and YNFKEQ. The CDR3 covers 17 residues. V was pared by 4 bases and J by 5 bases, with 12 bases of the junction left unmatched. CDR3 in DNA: TGTGCCAGCAGCCCCGACGGCAGGGGGCGATATACCGGGGAGCTGTTTTTT. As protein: CASSPDGRGRYTGELFF.

In DNA form, the CDR3 reads TGTGCCAGCAGCTTAGCATGGGGACAGGGCCAAGGCTACACCTTC. Its protein is CASSLAWGQGQGYTF. This chain uses TRBV7-9 with TRBJ1-2, with 9 bases identical to TRBD1. This CDR3 is 15 amino acids long. Germline CDR1 is SEHNR and CDR2 is FQNEAQ (reference sequence). Germline trimming cut 0 bases from V and 8 bases from J; bases unmatched to any gene: 7.